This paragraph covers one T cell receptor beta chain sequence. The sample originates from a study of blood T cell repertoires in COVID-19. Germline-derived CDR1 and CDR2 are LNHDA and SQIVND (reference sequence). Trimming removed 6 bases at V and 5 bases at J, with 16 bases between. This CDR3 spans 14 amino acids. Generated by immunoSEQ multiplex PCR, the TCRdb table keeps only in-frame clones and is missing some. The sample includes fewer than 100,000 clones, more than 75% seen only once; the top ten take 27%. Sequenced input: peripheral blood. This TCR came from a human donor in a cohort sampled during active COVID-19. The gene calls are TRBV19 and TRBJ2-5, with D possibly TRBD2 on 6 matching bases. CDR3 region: CASRTRDWLETQYF. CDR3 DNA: TGTGCCAGTAGAACCCGGGACTGGTTGGAGACCCAGTACTTC.